The next 20 T cell receptor beta chains were all read from a single sample in a study of control samples from healthy donors and cancer patients. Produced via immunoSEQ multiplex PCR; TCRdb's table is partial and in-frame only. Counted here are around 110,000 clones, roughly 92% occurring once; the ten biggest clones make up approximately 2.5%. Material for sequencing was blood. These receptors were obtained from a man in his thirties or forties in good health.

V and J are TRBV28 and TRBJ2-7; D is perhaps TRBD2 (6 bases). The CDR3 contains 13 residues. Per germline, CDR1 MDHEN and CDR2 SYDVKM. V dropped 8 bases and J dropped 2 bases, with 13 bases sitting between them. Here the CDR3 DNA reads TGTGCCAGCGGGAGTCCGGGGGCCTACGAGCAGTACTTC. Protein product: CASGSPGAYEQYF.

The chain uses TRBV9 and TRBJ2-5; D is ambiguous. V dropped 3 bases and J dropped 7 bases, with 7 bases sitting between them. The CDR3 runs to 11 residues. Germline values: CDR1 SGDLS, CDR2 YYNGEE. CDR3: CASSDTVTQYF. CDR3 nucleotide sequence: TGTGCCAGCAGCGACACGGTGACCCAGTACTTC.

The chain carries TRBV28 and TRBJ1-2; 11 bases are shared with TRBD1. V trimming: 1 base; J trimming: 6 bases; junction bases outside the gene matches: 7. CDR1 is MDHEN and CDR2 is SYDVKM in the germline V gene. The CDR3 sequence is 16 residues long. CDR3 region: CASSLYGQGASDGYTF. The CDR3 region has the DNA TGTGCCAGCAGTTTATATGGACAGGGGGCATCGGATGGCTACACCTTC.

CDR3 DNA: TGTGCCAGCTCACCGGGACAGGGTGTCGAGCAGTACGTC. This gives the protein CASSPGQGVEQYV. The rearrangement links TRBV19 to TRBJ2-7; 9 positions match TRBD1. Germline V gene sequence: CDR1 LNHDA, CDR2 SQIVND (reference sequence). V lost 9 bases and J lost 6; bases outside the gene matches: 9. The CDR3 has 13 residues.

V and J are TRBV10-3 and TRBJ2-7; D not certain. Trimming removed 3 bases at V and 3 bases at J, with 6 bases between. This CDR3 has 12 residues. Germline values: CDR1 ENHRY, CDR2 SYGVKD. Here the CDR3 reads CAISEDIYEQYV. The CDR3 region has the DNA TGTGCCATCAGTGAAGACATCTACGAGCAGTACGTC.

CDR3 DNA: TGTGCCAGTAGTCCCCCCGGGAGTCAGCCCCAGCATTTT. It yields the protein CASSPPGSQPQHF. V and J are TRBV19 and TRBJ1-5, with unresolved D. CDR3 length: 13 amino acids. From germline, CDR1 is LNHDA and CDR2 SQIVND (reference sequence). Trimming took off 5 bases at V and 6 bases at J, with 11 bases between the two ends.

The chain couples TRBV30 to TRBJ1-5; D ambiguous. V lost 4 bases to trimming and J lost 2 bases, with 15 bases between them. CDR1 is GTSNPN, CDR2 SVGIG, per germline (reference sequence). The length of the CDR3 is 15 residues. This CDR3 reads CAWMGRGVGNQPQHF. As DNA, the CDR3 is TGTGCCTGGATGGGTCGGGGTGTAGGCAATCAGCCCCAGCATTTT. Full variable domain (remainder filled in from reference TRBV30 and TRBJ1-5): SQTIHQWPATLVQPVGSPLSLECTVEGTSNPNLYWYRQAAGRGLQLLFYSVGIGQISSEVPQNLSASRPQDRQFILSSKKLLLSDSGFYLCAWMGRGVGNQPQHFGDGTRLSIL.

The chain employs TRBV11-2 and TRBJ1-2; tentative D call: TRBD1 (6 bases). The CDR3 totals 15 residues. CDR1 and CDR2 (germline): SGHAT, FQNNGV. The ends were cut back, 5 bases at V and 4 bases at J, with 17 bases in the middle. The CDR3 nucleotides read TGTGCCAGCAGCCTTACCGGACAGCCACCCTATGGCTACACCTTC. Its translation is CASSLTGQPPYGYTF.

In this sample, this clone turned up once. The V and J genes are TRBV6-5 and TRBJ2-2, with 8 positions matching TRBD1. CDR1 MNHEY and CDR2 SVGAGI come from the germline V gene. The CDR3 length is 14 residues. V was clipped by 5 bases and J by 4 bases; unmatched bases: 3. DNA for the CDR3: TGTGCCAGCAGTCTGGACAGGGTCACCGGGGAGCTGTTTTTT. This encodes CASSLDRVTGELFF.

The V call is TRBV18, the J call TRBJ2-5; TRBD1 is a possible D gene (6 bases). The CDR3 is made up of 15 amino acids. CDR1 and CDR2 from the germline V gene are KGHSH and LQKENI. Trimming removed 3 bases at V and 2 bases at J, with 13 bases between. The CDR3 loop reads CASSPVQGTQETQYF. CDR3 nucleotides: TGTGCCAGCTCACCGGTTCAGGGGACACAAGAGACCCAGTACTTC.

This sequence joins TRBV2 and TRBJ2-3; D uncertain. The CDR3 totals 15 residues. Germline V CDR1 and CDR2: SNHLY, FYNNEI. V dropped 10 bases and J dropped 0 bases, with 17 bases sitting between them. The CDR3 DNA reads TGTGCCACCTCGGCGGTGCCTACTAGCACAGATACGCAGTATTTT. Protein: CATSAVPTSTDTQYF.

The CDR3 region has the DNA TGTGCCAGCAGCTACCCCCCCAGAACTGAAGCTTTCTTT. Protein sequence: CASSYPPRTEAFF. V is TRBV7-9 and J is TRBJ1-1; D uncertain. Germline CDR1 reads SEHNR; CDR2 reads FQNEAQ (reference sequence). The CDR3 contains 13 residues. Trimming removed 4 bases from V and 5 bases from J, with 11 bases in between.

The DNA of the CDR3 is TGTGCCAGCAGCCAAACGATCACGAACACTGAAGCTTTCTTT. Protein product: CASSQTITNTEAFF. The chain couples TRBV14 to TRBJ1-1, with D unresolved. The V end was cut by 2 bases, the J end by 1 base, with 8 bases between. The CDR3 runs to 14 residues. CDR1 is SGHDN, CDR2 FVKESK, per germline.

The sample holds one count of this clone. Other DNA sequences in the same sample also yield this CDR3. V usage is TRBV10-3 and J usage is TRBJ2-3; 8 bases agree with TRBD2. Germline loops: CDR1 ENHRY, CDR2 SYGVKD. The J segment lost 2 bases and the V segment lost 10 bases, leaving 8 bases of the junction unmatched. CDR3 length: 14 residues. In DNA form, the CDR3 reads TGTGCCACGGGAGGGGGACAAATCACAGATACGCAGTATTTT. Protein product: CATGGGQITDTQYF.

In this sample, this clone turned up once. V is TRBV24-1 and J is TRBJ1-5; D gene uncertain. The V gene's germline CDR1 is KGHDR and CDR2 SFDVKD. CDR3 length equals 13 residues. The V end was cut by 2 bases, the J end by 8 bases, with 9 bases between. The CDR3 DNA reads as TGTGCCACCAGTGATTCTCGCCGAGAGCCCCAGCATTTT. This codes for CATSDSRREPQHF.

This chain uses TRBV6-5 with TRBJ1-2; 11 bases align to TRBD1. J was trimmed by 8 bases and V by 7 bases; bases with no gene match: 12. Germline V gene sequence: CDR1 MNHEY, CDR2 SVGAGI. There are 15 residues in the CDR3. The CDR3 bases are TGTGCCAGCACCAGGACAGGGGGCTTTGGGGAAGGCTACACCTTC. It specifies CASTRTGGFGEGYTF.

The genes are TRBV27 and TRBJ1-5; TRBD1 matches 11 bases. J lost 4 bases, V lost 3 bases, and 5 bases had no gene match. Per germline, CDR1 MNHEY and CDR2 SMNVEV (reference sequence). The CDR3 covers 16 residues. CDR3 DNA: TGTGCCAGCAGTTTCCGGGGACAGGGGGTGAATCAGCCCCAGCATTTT. Protein product: CASSFRGQGVNQPQHF.

This clone was seen a few times. The chain recombines TRBV27 with TRBJ2-3; 10 bases line up with TRBD2. V was clipped by 2 bases and J by 4 bases; unmatched bases: 3. The germline gives CDR1 MNHEY, CDR2 SMNVEV (reference sequence). The CDR3 loop spans 15 amino acids. The CDR3 nucleotides are TGTGCCAGCAGTTTAAGCGGGGGGGCCCCAGATACGCAGTATTTT. Amino acid sequence: CASSLSGGAPDTQYF.

V usage is TRBV2 and J usage is TRBJ1-6; tentatively, D is TRBD1 (5 bases). CDR1 is SNHLY and CDR2 is FYNNEI in the germline V gene. This CDR3 contains 14 residues. V shed 8 bases and J shed 6 bases, with 14 bases lying between them. The CDR3 DNA follows: TGTGCCAGCCGGGGCAACAGCGCTAATTCACCCCTCCACTTT. Its translation is CASRGNSANSPLHF.

The gene calls are TRBV6-4 and TRBJ1-2; D ambiguous. V was cut by 6 bases and J by 8 bases, with 13 bases left in between. CDR3 size: 12 residues. The germline gives CDR1 MRHNA, CDR2 SNTAGT. CDR3 nucleotides: TGTGCCAGCAGGTCCGCCTCCGGCGGCTACACCTTC. The encoded protein is CASRSASGGYTF.